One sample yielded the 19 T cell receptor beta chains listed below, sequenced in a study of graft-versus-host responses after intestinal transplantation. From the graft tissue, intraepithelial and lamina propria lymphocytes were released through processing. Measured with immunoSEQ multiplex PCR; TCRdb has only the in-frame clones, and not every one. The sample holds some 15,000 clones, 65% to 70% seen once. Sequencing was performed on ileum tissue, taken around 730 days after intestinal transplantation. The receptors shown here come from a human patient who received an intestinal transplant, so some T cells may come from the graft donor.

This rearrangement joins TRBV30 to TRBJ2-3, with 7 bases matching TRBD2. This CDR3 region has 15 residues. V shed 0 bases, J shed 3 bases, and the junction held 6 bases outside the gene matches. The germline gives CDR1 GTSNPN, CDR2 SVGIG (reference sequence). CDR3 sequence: CAWSVWGGKTDTQYF. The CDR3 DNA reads TGTGCCTGGAGTGTATGGGGGGGGAAAACAGATACGCAGTATTTT.

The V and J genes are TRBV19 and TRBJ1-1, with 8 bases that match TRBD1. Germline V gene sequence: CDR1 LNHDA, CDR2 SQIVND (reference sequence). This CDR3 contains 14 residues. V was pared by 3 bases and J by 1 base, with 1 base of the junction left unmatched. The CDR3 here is CASSMTGANTEAFF. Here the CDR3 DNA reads TGTGCCAGTAGTATGACAGGGGCGAACACTGAAGCTTTCTTT.

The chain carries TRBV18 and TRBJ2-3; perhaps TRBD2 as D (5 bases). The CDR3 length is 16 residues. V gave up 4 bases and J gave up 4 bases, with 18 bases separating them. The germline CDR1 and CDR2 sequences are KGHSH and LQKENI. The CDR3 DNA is TGTGCCAGCTCACTAAACTGGGTCCGGCGGGCAGATACGCAGTATTTT. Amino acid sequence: CASSLNWVRRADTQYF.

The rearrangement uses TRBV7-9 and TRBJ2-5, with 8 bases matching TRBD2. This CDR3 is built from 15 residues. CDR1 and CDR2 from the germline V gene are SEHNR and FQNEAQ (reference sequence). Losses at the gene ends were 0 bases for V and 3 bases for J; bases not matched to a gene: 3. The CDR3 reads CASSLAELAEETQYF. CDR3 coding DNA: TGTGCCAGCAGCTTAGCGGAACTAGCGGAAGAGACCCAGTACTTC.

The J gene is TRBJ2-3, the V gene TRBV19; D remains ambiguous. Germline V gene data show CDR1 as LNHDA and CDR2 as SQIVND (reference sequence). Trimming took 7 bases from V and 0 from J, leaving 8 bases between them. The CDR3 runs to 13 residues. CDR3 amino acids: CASTPGSTDTQYF. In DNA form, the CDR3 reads TGTGCCAGTACTCCAGGTAGCACAGATACGCAGTATTTT.

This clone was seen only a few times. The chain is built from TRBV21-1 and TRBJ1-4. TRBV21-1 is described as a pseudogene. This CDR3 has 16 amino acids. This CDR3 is CASSKALGGSYEKLFF. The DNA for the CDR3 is TGTGCCAGCAGCAAAGCGCTTGGGGGGTCATACGAAAAACTGTTTTTT.

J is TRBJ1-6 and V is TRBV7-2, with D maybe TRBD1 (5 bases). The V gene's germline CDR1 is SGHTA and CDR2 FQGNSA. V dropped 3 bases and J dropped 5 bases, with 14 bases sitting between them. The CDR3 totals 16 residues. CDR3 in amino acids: CASSFSGVINNSPLHF. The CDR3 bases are TGTGCCAGCAGCTTTTCGGGGGTAATAAATAATTCACCCCTCCACTTT.

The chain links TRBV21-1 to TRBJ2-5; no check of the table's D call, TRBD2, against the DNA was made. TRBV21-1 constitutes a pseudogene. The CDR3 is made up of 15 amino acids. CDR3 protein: CASSKIGGGQETQYF. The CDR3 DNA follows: TGTGCCAGCAGCAAGATAGGCGGGGGCCAAGAGACCCAGTACTTC.

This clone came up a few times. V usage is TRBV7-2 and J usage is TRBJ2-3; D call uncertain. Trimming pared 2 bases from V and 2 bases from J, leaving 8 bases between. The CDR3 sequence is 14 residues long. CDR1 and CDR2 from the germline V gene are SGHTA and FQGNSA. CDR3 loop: CASSLLGFTDTQYF. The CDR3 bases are TGTGCCAGCAGCTTACTAGGATTCACAGATACGCAGTATTTT. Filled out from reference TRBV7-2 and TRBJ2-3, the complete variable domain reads GAGVSQSPSNKVTEKGKDVELRCDPISGHTALYWYRQSLGQGLEFLIYFQGNSAPDKSGLPSDRFSAERTGGSVSTLTIQRTQQEDSAVYLCASSLLGFTDTQYFGPGTRLTVL.

The CDR3 bases are TGTGCCAGCAGCGTAGCTATGTGGGGGGACCCAACAAGGCAGCCCCAGCATTTT. Its protein product is CASSVAMWGDPTRQPQHF. J is TRBJ1-5 and V is TRBV9; D is perhaps TRBD1 (5 bases). CDR1 and CDR2 (germline): SGDLS, YYNGEE. The germline V and J ends were trimmed by 0 bases and 7 bases, with 23 bases remaining between them. The CDR3 sequence is 18 residues long.

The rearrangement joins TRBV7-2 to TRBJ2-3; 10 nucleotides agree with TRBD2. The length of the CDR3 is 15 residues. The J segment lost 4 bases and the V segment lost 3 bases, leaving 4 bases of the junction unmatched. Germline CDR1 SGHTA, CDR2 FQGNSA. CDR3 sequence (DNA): TGTGCCAGCAGCTTTCTAGCGGGGGCCTCAGATACGCAGTATTTT. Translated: CASSFLAGASDTQYF.

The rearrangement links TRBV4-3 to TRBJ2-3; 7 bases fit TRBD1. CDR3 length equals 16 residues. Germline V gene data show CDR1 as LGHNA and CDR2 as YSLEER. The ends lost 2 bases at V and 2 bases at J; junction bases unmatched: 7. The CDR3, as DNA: TGCGCCAGCAGCCAAAACAACAGGGGCCACACAGATACGCAGTATTTT. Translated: CASSQNNRGHTDTQYF.

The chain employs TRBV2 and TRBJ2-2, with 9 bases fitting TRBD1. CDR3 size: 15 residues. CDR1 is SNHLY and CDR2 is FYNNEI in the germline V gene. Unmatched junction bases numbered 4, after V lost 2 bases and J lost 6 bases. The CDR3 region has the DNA TGTGCCAGCAGTGAAAGAGACAGGGGGGCCGGGGAGCTGTTTTTT. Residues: CASSERDRGAGELFF.

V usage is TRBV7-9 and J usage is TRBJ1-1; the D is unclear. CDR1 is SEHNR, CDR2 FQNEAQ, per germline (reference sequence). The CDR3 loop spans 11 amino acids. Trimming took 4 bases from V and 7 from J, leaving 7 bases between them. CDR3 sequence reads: CASSSGIEAFF. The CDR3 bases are TGTGCCAGCAGCTCCGGGATTGAAGCTTTCTTT.

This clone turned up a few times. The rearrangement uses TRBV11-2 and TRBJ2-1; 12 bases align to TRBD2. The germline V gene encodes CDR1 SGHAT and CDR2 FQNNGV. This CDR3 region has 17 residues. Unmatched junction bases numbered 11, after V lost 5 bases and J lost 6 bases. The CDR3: CASSPTVLAGGLNEQFF. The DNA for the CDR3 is TGTGCCAGCAGCCCAACCGTCCTAGCGGGGGGGCTCAATGAGCAGTTCTTC.

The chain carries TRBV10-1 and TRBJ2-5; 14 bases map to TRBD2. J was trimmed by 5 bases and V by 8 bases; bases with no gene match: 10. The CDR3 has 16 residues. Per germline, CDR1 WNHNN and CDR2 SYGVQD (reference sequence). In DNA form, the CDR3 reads TGCGCCAGCTCAGCCGGACTAGCGGGGGGCTGGGAGACCCAGTACTTC. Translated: CASSAGLAGGWETQYF.

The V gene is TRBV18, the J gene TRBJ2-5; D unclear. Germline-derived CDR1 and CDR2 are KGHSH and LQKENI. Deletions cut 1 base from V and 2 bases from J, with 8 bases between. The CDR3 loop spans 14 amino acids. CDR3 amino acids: CASSPRNSQETQYF. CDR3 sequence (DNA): TGTGCCAGCTCACCACGTAACAGTCAAGAGACCCAGTACTTC.

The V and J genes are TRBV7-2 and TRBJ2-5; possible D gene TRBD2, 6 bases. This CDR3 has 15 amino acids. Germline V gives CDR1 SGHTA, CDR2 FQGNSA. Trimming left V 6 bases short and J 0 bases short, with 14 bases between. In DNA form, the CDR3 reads TGTGCCAGCAGTCTAGCGATAGCGTACCAAGAGACCCAGTACTTC. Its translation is CASSLAIAYQETQYF.

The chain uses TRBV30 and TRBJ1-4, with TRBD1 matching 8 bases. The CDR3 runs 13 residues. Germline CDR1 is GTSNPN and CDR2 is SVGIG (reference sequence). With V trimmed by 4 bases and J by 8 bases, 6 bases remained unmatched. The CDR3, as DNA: TGTGCCTGGACCGGGACAGGAAGCGAAAAACTGTTTTTT. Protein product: CAWTGTGSEKLFF.